The 15 T cell receptor beta chains below come from one sample, sequenced in a study of blood T cell repertoires in COVID-19. The repertoire was sequenced with immunoSEQ multiplex PCR; TCRdb's copy has only in-frame clones and lacks some. The data contain about 160,000 clones, 80% to 95% of them singletons. Sequenced: peripheral blood. The receptors stem from a man aged 30 to 45 with COVID-19, enrolled during active disease.

J is TRBJ2-5 and V is TRBV7-2; 9 nucleotides line up with TRBD2. This CDR3 contains 17 residues. The V segment lost 1 base and the J segment 5 bases; nucleotides outside the gene matches: 11. The germline CDR1 and CDR2 sequences are SGHTA and FQGNSA. CDR3 DNA sequence: TGTGCCAGCAGCTTAGGCGCGGGGGGGGTGATGAGGGAGACCCAGTACTTC. It encodes CASSLGAGGVMRETQYF.

V gene TRBV7-6 combines with J gene TRBJ1-2; 8 nucleotides match TRBD1. The V and J ends lost 1 base and 4 bases, in that order; junction bases with no gene match: 2. The CDR3 is 14 residues long. Germline V lookup: CDR1 SGHVS, CDR2 FNYEAQ. CDR3 bases: TGTGCCAGCAGCTTAGATGACAGGGGCTATGGCTACACCTTC. The encoded protein is CASSLDDRGYGYTF.

This clone was observed once. J is TRBJ1-2 and V is TRBV28, with D perhaps TRBD1 (5 bases). V dropped 3 bases and J dropped 4 bases, with 12 bases sitting between them. The CDR3 runs to 14 residues. Germline values: CDR1 MDHEN, CDR2 SYDVKM. CDR3 bases: TGTGCCAGCAGTTTGGGCAGGGTTGGCTATGGCTACACCTTC. It codes for CASSLGRVGYGYTF.

The J gene is TRBJ1-3, the V gene TRBV18; a possible D gene is TRBD1 (6 bases). The CDR3 runs to 12 residues. Germline CDR1 reads KGHSH; CDR2 reads LQKENI. The CDR3 sequence: CGIRDTGNTIYF. The CDR3 coding sequence is TGTGGGATCAGGGACACTGGAAACACCATATATTTT.

V is TRBV7-2 and J is TRBJ2-7; TRBD1 agrees at 7 bases. Germline trimming cut 3 bases from V and 5 bases from J; bases unmatched to any gene: 7. Germline V CDR1 and CDR2: SGHTA, FQGNSA. The CDR3 is 14 amino acids. CDR3 amino acids: CASSLGNRGHEQYF. The CDR3 bases are TGTGCCAGCAGCTTGGGGAACAGGGGACACGAGCAGTACTTC.

J is TRBJ2-1 and V is TRBV5-8, with D possibly matching TRBD1 (6 bases). Germline V gene data show CDR1 as SGHTS and CDR2 as YDEGEE. There are 17 residues in the CDR3. V gave up 1 base and J gave up 6 bases, with 20 bases separating them. This CDR3 is CASSLTYRALPTNEQFF. CDR3 nucleotides: TGTGCCAGCAGCTTGACTTACAGGGCCCTCCCAACCAATGAGCAGTTCTTC.

The chain recombines TRBV2 with TRBJ2-7; unclear D gene. The CDR3 covers 11 residues. CDR1 and CDR2 (germline): SNHLY, FYNNEI. The V and J ends lost 6 bases and 7 bases respectively, with 10 bases between them. The CDR3: CASRANGEQYF. The DNA of the CDR3 is TGTGCCAGCAGGGCCAATGGTGAGCAGTACTTC.

The CDR3 loop reads CSASPAGQNTGELFF. In DNA form, the CDR3 reads TGCAGTGCTAGTCCGGCAGGGCAGAACACCGGGGAGCTGTTTTTT. The chain is built from TRBV20-1 and TRBJ2-2; D perhaps matches TRBD1 (5 bases). This CDR3 is built from 15 residues. CDR1 is DFQATT, CDR2 SNEGSKA, per germline (reference sequence). Trimming took off 3 bases at V and 1 base at J, with 12 bases between the two ends.

The chain combines TRBV6-4 with TRBJ2-7; 8 nucleotides agree with TRBD2. The CDR3 contains 16 residues. Germline-derived CDR1 and CDR2 are MRHNA and SNTAGT. The trim removed 0 bases at V and 5 bases at J, leaving 9 bases unmatched. The CDR3 DNA sequence: TGTGCCAGCAGTGACTCGCGGGGGGCCGTAGGTAACGAGCAGTACTTC. It is translated as CASSDSRGAVGNEQYF.

The rearrangement links TRBV19 to TRBJ1-1, with 9 nucleotides matching TRBD1. This CDR3 is 12 amino acids long. Germline V CDR1 and CDR2: LNHDA, SQIVND (reference sequence). Losses at the gene ends were 9 bases for V and 7 bases for J; bases not matched to a gene: 6. The CDR3 DNA reads TGTGCCAGCCAACAGGGGGCCATTGAAGCTTTCTTT. Translating it yields CASQQGAIEAFF.

The rearrangement uses TRBV4-3 and TRBJ2-3; 10 bases align to TRBD2. Germline V gives CDR1 LGHNA, CDR2 YSLEER. V lost 4 bases to trimming and J lost 0 bases; unmatched junction nucleotides: 4. The CDR3 extends over 16 amino acids. CDR3 residues: CASSLQAGGSTDTQYF. The CDR3 DNA follows: TGCGCCAGCAGCCTCCAAGCGGGGGGGAGCACAGATACGCAGTATTTT.

V gene TRBV4-1 combines with J gene TRBJ1-2; the D gene is possibly TRBD1 (5 bases). V gave up 1 base and J gave up 8 bases, with 17 bases separating them. The CDR3 consists of 15 residues. In germline, CDR1 is MGHRA, CDR2 YSYEKL. The CDR3 coding sequence is TGCGCCAGCAGCCAAGCTGAAGGGGTTTCGTTAGGCTACACCTTC. Protein: CASSQAEGVSLGYTF.

The sample holds one count of this clone. The chain couples TRBV19 to TRBJ2-6; 8 bases fit TRBD1. Germline loops: CDR1 LNHDA, CDR2 SQIVND (reference sequence). V lost 4 bases and J lost 12; bases outside the gene matches: 8. The CDR3 is 14 amino acids. For the CDR3, the DNA is TGTGCCAGTAGTACCGGACAGGGCGGTAGCGTCCTGACTTTC. It is translated as CASSTGQGGSVLTF. Together with reference TRBV19 and TRBJ2-6, the CDR3 gives the full variable domain: DGGITQSPKYLFRKEGQNVTLSCEQNLNHDAMYWYRQDPGQGLRLIYYSQIVNDFQKGDIAEGYSVSREKKESFPLTVTSAQKNPTAFYLCASSTGQGGSVLTFGAGSRLTVL.

The genes are TRBV5-1 and TRBJ2-2, with a possible D match to TRBD1 (5 bases). V dropped 4 bases and J dropped 8 bases, with 15 bases sitting between them. Germline loops: CDR1 SGHRS, CDR2 YFSETQ. The CDR3 is 14 amino acids. CDR3: CASSLQGKMGELFF. The CDR3 nucleotides read TGCGCCAGCAGCCTCCAGGGAAAGATGGGGGAGCTGTTTTTT. Full variable domain (missing parts from reference TRBV5-1 and TRBJ2-2): KAGVTQTPRYLIKTRGQQVTLSCSPISGHRSVSWYQQTPGQGLQFLFEYFSETQRNKGNFPGRFSGRQFSNSRSEMNVSTLELGDSALYLCASSLQGKMGELFFGEGSRLTVL.

This chain uses TRBV29-1 with TRBJ1-2; D remains ambiguous. CDR3 length equals 13 residues. The germline gives CDR1 SQVTM, CDR2 ANQGSEA. V lost 7 bases and J lost 0, with 12 bases in between. CDR3 residues: CSARLASNYGYTF. The CDR3 DNA reads as TGCAGCGCTCGTTTGGCCTCTAACTATGGCTACACCTTC.